Listed below are T cell receptor beta chains from one sample, sequenced in a study of Ad26.COV2.S vaccination and SARS-CoV-2 variants. Clones were sequenced by immunoSEQ multiplex PCR, and TCRdb holds only the in-frame ones, with some missing. The repertoire holds around 320,000 clones, around four fifths seen once, with around 2.2% in the top ten. The sequencing used peripheral blood, collected in a trial of Ad26.COV2.S vaccine versus placebo. The source of these receptors is a person aged 18-60 years who received the Ad26.COV2.S COVID-19 vaccine or a placebo. CDR3s include the opening cysteine and the closing phenylalanine or tryptophan. The order of the fields is J gene, clone size, D gene, V gene, CDR3 DNA, CDR3 protein. A D gene is named only where the DNA matches it firmly. Clone size, where shown, is once, few, many, or a class for clones that have expanded.

J: TRBJ1-1; size: NA; D: TRBD1; V: TRBV7-3; DNA: TGTGCCAGCAGCCATGATTGGACAGGGGAACGAGACACTGAAGCTTTCTTT; CDR3: CASSHDWTGERDTEAFF
J: TRBJ2-1; size: NA; D: TRBD1; V: TRBV6-5; DNA: TGTGCCAGCAGTTACAGCCAGGGGGCGTTGAATGAGCAGTTCTTC; CDR3: CASSYSQGALNEQFF
J: TRBJ2-3; size: NA; D: NA; V: TRBV4-1; DNA: TGCGCCAGCAGCCAAGAGTGGACAGATACGCAGTATTTT; CDR3: CASSQEWTDTQYF
J: TRBJ2-1; size: once; D: NA; V: TRBV27; DNA: TGTGCCAGCAGTCCGAGACAGCAAGACTACAATGAGCAGTTCTTC; CDR3: CASSPRQQDYNEQFF
J: TRBJ2-2; size: once; D: NA; V: TRBV14; DNA: TGTGCCAGCAGGGCGCAAAACACCGGGGAGCTGTTTTTT; CDR3: CASRAQNTGELFF
J: TRBJ2-4; size: NA; D: TRBD1; V: TRBV25-1; DNA: TGTGCCAGCAGTGAGAGTGCAGGGGGCATCGGAAACATTCAGTACTTC; CDR3: CASSESAGGIGNIQYF
J: TRBJ1-1; size: NA; D: NA; V: TRBV6-2/TRBV6-3; DNA: TGTGCCAGCAGTTACCTTTTGGGCAGTGTAGACACTGAAGCTTTCTTT; CDR3: CASSYLLGSVDTEAFF
J: TRBJ1-5; size: NA; D: NA; V: TRBV19; DNA: TGTGCCAGTAACGGGGGAAGTCAGCCCCAGCATTTT; CDR3: CASNGGSQPQHF
J: TRBJ1-5; size: NA; D: NA; V: TRBV6-1; DNA: TGTGCCAGCAGTGAGGGCTGGGTTAATCAGCCCCAGCATTTT; CDR3: CASSEGWVNQPQHF
J: TRBJ1-5; size: NA; D: NA; V: TRBV6-5; DNA: TGTGCCAGCAGGCTGGACCTTAGCAATCAGCCCCAGCATTTT; CDR3: CASRLDLSNQPQHF
J: TRBJ1-4; size: NA; D: NA; V: TRBV6-5; DNA: TGTGCCAGCAGTTACGGCGGGACTAATGAAAAACTGTTTTTT; CDR3: CASSYGGTNEKLFF
J: TRBJ2-3; size: NA; D: TRBD1; V: TRBV5-1; DNA: TGCGCCAGCGGGACAGGACCTAGCAGCACAGATACGCAGTATTTT; CDR3: CASGTGPSSTDTQYF
J: TRBJ1-4; size: NA; D: TRBD1; V: TRBV5-1; DNA: TGCGCCAGCAACCGGGACAGGGGAAGGACTAATGAAAAACTGTTTTTT; CDR3: CASNRDRGRTNEKLFF
J: TRBJ2-5; size: NA; D: TRBD2; V: TRBV11-2; DNA: TGTGCCAGCAGCTTAATGCGGGGGGCCACAGAGACCCAGTACTTC; CDR3: CASSLMRGATETQYF
J: TRBJ1-2; size: NA; D: NA; V: TRBV7-2; DNA: TGTGCCAGCAGCTACGACAGCTCCACTAACTATGGCTACACCTTC; CDR3: CASSYDSSTNYGYTF
J: TRBJ2-1; size: NA; D: NA; V: TRBV7-2; DNA: TGTGCCAGCAGCACAAGGAGGGCTGGTGAGCAGTTCTTC; CDR3: CASSTRRAGEQFF
J: TRBJ2-7; size: once; D: TRBD2; V: TRBV5-1; DNA: TGCGCCAGCAGCCCGGGGGGCGAGCAGTACTTC; CDR3: CASSPGGEQYF
J: TRBJ2-1; size: NA; D: TRBD2; V: TRBV9; DNA: TGTGCCAGCAGCGTAGGGACTAGCGGTACCAATGAGCAGTTCTTC; CDR3: CASSVGTSGTNEQFF
J: TRBJ1-6; size: NA; D: NA; V: TRBV5-1; DNA: TGCGCCAGCAGCTTCGCCGGCGCAGGGCCAAATTCACCCCTCCACTTT; CDR3: CASSFAGAGPNSPLHF
J: TRBJ1-2; size: NA; D: NA; V: TRBV7-2; DNA: TGTGCCAGCAGCCTGGGACACCCGGGGAATGGCTACACCTTC; CDR3: CASSLGHPGNGYTF
J: TRBJ1-1; size: NA; D: NA; V: TRBV5-3; DNA: TGTGCCAGAAGCTTGTTTTTGAACACTGAAGCTTTCTTT; CDR3: CARSLFLNTEAFF
J: TRBJ2-2; size: few; D: NA; V: TRBV7-8; DNA: TGTGCCAGCAAACCAAAGCCGTGGAACGCCGGGGAGCTGTTTTTT; CDR3: CASKPKPWNAGELFF
J: TRBJ1-5; size: NA; D: NA; V: TRBV10-3; DNA: TGTGCCATCAGTGAGCTAAATTTCGGCCAGCCCCAGCATTTT; CDR3: CAISELNFGQPQHF
J: TRBJ1-4; size: NA; D: NA; V: TRBV5-1; DNA: TGCGCCAGCAGCTTGGGGTTGTTGAGGGTGAATGAAAAACTGTTTTTT; CDR3: CASSLGLLRVNEKLFF
J: TRBJ2-3; size: NA; D: NA; V: TRBV6-5; DNA: TGTGCCAGCAGTATGACCAGCAAAACAACAGATACGCAGTATTTT; CDR3: CASSMTSKTTDTQYF
J: TRBJ2-7; size: NA; D: TRBD1; V: TRBV4-2; DNA: TGTGCCAGCAGCCGCTCCGGGACAGACTCGTACGAGCAGTACTTC; CDR3: CASSRSGTDSYEQYF
J: TRBJ2-2; size: few; D: NA; V: TRBV5-1; DNA: TGCGCCAGCGCTCCAGTCGTACCCGGGGAGCTGTTTTTT; CDR3: CASAPVVPGELFF
J: TRBJ1-5; size: NA; D: NA; V: TRBV10-3; DNA: TGTGCCATCAGTGACCCTGTGGAGGGGAAGCCCCAGCATTTT; CDR3: CAISDPVEGKPQHF
J: TRBJ1-2; size: NA; D: NA; V: TRBV6-5; DNA: TGTGCCAGCAAACTCGGCGCGGGCGACTATGGCTACACCTTC; CDR3: CASKLGAGDYGYTF
J: TRBJ2-5; size: many; D: NA; V: TRBV5-1; DNA: TGCGCCAGCAGCACCGGGACCCGGGGTTGGGGTGAGACCCAGTACTTC; CDR3: CASSTGTRGWGETQYF
J: TRBJ2-3; size: NA; D: TRBD2; V: TRBV7-2; DNA: TGTGCCAGCAGCTTAGGGGCGGGGGGGCTTGGCACAGATACGCAGTATTTT; CDR3: CASSLGAGGLGTDTQYF
J: TRBJ2-1; size: few; D: NA; V: TRBV11-3; DNA: TGTGCCAGCAGCTTAAACAGTGGGGAGGTCTATGAGCAGTTCTTC; CDR3: CASSLNSGEVYEQFF
J: TRBJ2-7; size: NA; D: TRBD1; V: TRBV15; DNA: TGTGCCACCAGCAGAGGACAGGGGAGAAGCTCCTACGAGCAGTACTTC; CDR3: CATSRGQGRSSYEQYF
J: TRBJ2-2; size: NA; D: TRBD1; V: TRBV6-2/TRBV6-3; DNA: TGTGCCAGCAGTGACAGGGACACCGGGGAGCTGTTTTTT; CDR3: CASSDRDTGELFF
J: TRBJ1-2; size: NA; D: TRBD1; V: TRBV7-9; DNA: TGTGCCAGCAGCTTAACCAGGGGGCTCTATGGCTACACCTTC; CDR3: CASSLTRGLYGYTF
J: TRBJ2-1; size: NA; D: TRBD2; V: TRBV6-1; DNA: TGTGCCAGCAGTGAGAGGGCGGGGGGGCGAAATGAGCAGTTCTTC; CDR3: CASSERAGGRNEQFF
J: TRBJ1-6; size: NA; D: TRBD1; V: TRBV7-3; DNA: TGTGCCAGCAGCCCATCTGGGACAGAGAATTCACCCCTCCACTTT; CDR3: CASSPSGTENSPLHF
J: TRBJ1-2; size: NA; D: TRBD1; V: TRBV5-1; DNA: TGCGCCAGCAGCATAAGCAGGGGGGCTAGTGACTACACCTTC; CDR3: CASSISRGASDYTF
J: TRBJ2-5; size: NA; D: NA; V: TRBV30; DNA: TGTGCCTGGAGTGCGGGGAGCCCCCAGTACTTC; CDR3: CAWSAGSPQYF
J: TRBJ2-1; size: NA; D: NA; V: TRBV9; DNA: TGTGCCAGCAGCGTAGCGGGGGCGGGGGACAATGAGCAGTTCTTC; CDR3: CASSVAGAGDNEQFF
J: TRBJ2-3; size: once; D: TRBD1; V: TRBV4-1; DNA: TGCGCCAGCAGCCAAGATCCCTCAGGGACAGGACTGGGGGATACGCAGTATTTT; CDR3: CASSQDPSGTGLGDTQYF
J: TRBJ2-5; size: NA; D: TRBD1; V: TRBV5-8; DNA: TGTGCCAGCAGGGAAGGGACAGGGGACCAAGAGACCCAGTACTTC; CDR3: CASREGTGDQETQYF
J: TRBJ2-1; size: once; D: NA; V: TRBV29-1; DNA: TGCAGCGTTCTCCCGGGTGAGCAGTTCTTC; CDR3: CSVLPGEQFF
J: TRBJ1-5; size: NA; D: NA; V: TRBV2; DNA: TGTGCCAGCAGGGTGGACGGGGGGGAAGATCAGCCCCAGCATTTT; CDR3: CASRVDGGEDQPQHF
J: TRBJ1-4; size: NA; D: NA; V: TRBV5-1; DNA: TGCGCCAGCAGCTTTCAGGCAGGAGATGGGAAACTGTTTTTT; CDR3: CASSFQAGDGKLFF
J: TRBJ1-2; size: NA; D: TRBD1; V: TRBV28; DNA: TGTGCCAGCAGTTTCCCCGGGACAGGGGGGGTCGGCTACACCTTC; CDR3: CASSFPGTGGVGYTF
J: TRBJ2-5; size: NA; D: NA; V: TRBV19; DNA: TGTGCCAGTAACTCTGCCTCCCAAGAGACCCAGTACTTC; CDR3: CASNSASQETQYF
J: TRBJ2-5; size: NA; D: TRBD1; V: TRBV5-1; DNA: TGCGCCAGCAGCTTAGGACAGGGGAATGGGGAGACCCAGTACTTC; CDR3: CASSLGQGNGETQYF
J: TRBJ1-2; size: NA; D: TRBD1; V: TRBV11-2; DNA: TGTGCCAGCAGCCGTGACAGGGCTAACTATGGCTACACCTTC; CDR3: CASSRDRANYGYTF
J: TRBJ1-1; size: NA; D: NA; V: TRBV29-1; DNA: TGCAGCGTGGACAGACGGATGAACACTGAAGCTTTCTTT; CDR3: CSVDRRMNTEAFF
J: TRBJ2-1; size: NA; D: TRBD1; V: TRBV12-3/TRBV12-4; DNA: TGTGCCAGCAGTCCCGGACAGGGGGGGACGTTCTTC; CDR3: CASSPGQGGTFF
J: TRBJ1-6; size: NA; D: NA; V: TRBV14; DNA: TGTGCCAGCAGCCAGGTGATAGGAGGACCGAGCTCCTATAATTCACCCCTCCACTTT; CDR3: CASSQVIGGPSSYNSPLHF
J: TRBJ1-1; size: NA; D: TRBD1; V: TRBV7-6; DNA: TGTGCCAGCAGCCCACAGGGGGCTATTGGCACTGAAGCTTTCTTT; CDR3: CASSPQGAIGTEAFF
J: TRBJ1-6; size: NA; D: NA; V: TRBV11-2; DNA: TGTGCCAGCAGCTTAGATTCCGGTTTTCTTTCACCCCTCCACTTT; CDR3: CASSLDSGFLSPLHF
J: TRBJ1-1; size: many; D: NA; V: TRBV6-5; DNA: TGTGCCAGCACTCGAGTATGGACGGAAGAAGCTTTCTTT; CDR3: CASTRVWTEEAFF